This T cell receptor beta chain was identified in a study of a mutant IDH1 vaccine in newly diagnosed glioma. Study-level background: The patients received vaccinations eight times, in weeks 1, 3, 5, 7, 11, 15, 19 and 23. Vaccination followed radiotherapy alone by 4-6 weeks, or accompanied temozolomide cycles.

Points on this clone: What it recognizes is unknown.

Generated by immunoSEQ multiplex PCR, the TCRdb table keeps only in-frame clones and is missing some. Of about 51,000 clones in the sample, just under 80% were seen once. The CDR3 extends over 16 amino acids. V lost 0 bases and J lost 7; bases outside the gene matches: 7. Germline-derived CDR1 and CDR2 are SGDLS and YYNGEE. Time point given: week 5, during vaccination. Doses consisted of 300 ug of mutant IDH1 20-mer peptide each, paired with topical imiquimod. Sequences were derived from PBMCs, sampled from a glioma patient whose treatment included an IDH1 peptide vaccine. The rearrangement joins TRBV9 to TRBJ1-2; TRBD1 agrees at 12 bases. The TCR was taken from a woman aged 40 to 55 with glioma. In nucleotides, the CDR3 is TGTGCCAGCAGCGTAGAGAGGGGGACAGGGGGCGGTGGCTACACCTTC. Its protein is CASSVERGTGGGGYTF.